The next 19 T cell receptor beta chains were all read from a single sample in a study of STAT5B mutations in CD4+ large granular lymphocyte leukemia. The repertoire was sequenced with immunoSEQ multiplex PCR; TCRdb's copy has only in-frame clones and lacks some. The sample records 7,000 to 9,500 clones, 85% to 90% being singletons. Specimen: PBMCs. The receptor set was obtained from a woman between 65 and 79 years old with CD4+ T-cell large granular lymphocyte leukemia.

This chain joins TRBV30 and TRBJ1-4, with D tentatively TRBD1 (5 bases). Trimming cost V 0 bases and J 0 bases, with 11 bases left between them. Germline V CDR1 and CDR2: GTSNPN, SVGIG (reference sequence). The length of the CDR3 is 16 residues. CDR3 sequence reads: CAWSVWLGATNEKLFF. CDR3 DNA: TGTGCCTGGAGTGTATGGCTAGGGGCAACTAATGAAAAACTGTTTTTT.

The chain employs TRBV18 and TRBJ2-5; TRBD1 matches at 7 bases. CDR3 length: 14 amino acids. The V segment lost 0 bases and the J segment 5 bases; nucleotides outside the gene matches: 3. Germline V gives CDR1 KGHSH, CDR2 LQKENI. The CDR3 here is CASSPPTGTETQYF. The CDR3 bases are TGTGCCAGCTCACCACCGACAGGGACGGAGACCCAGTACTTC.

The V and J genes are TRBV6-5 and TRBJ2-3, with 9 bases lining up with TRBD1. This CDR3 spans 15 amino acids. CDR1 and CDR2 from the germline V gene are MNHEY and SVGAGI. J gave up 4 bases and V 6 bases, and 8 bases lay outside the gene matches. CDR3 bases: TGTGCCAGCAGCCTCGGGACAGGGAAGGCAGATACGCAGTATTTT. Translation: CASSLGTGKADTQYF.

The chain combines TRBV18 with TRBJ1-2; D is possibly TRBD1 (5 bases). This CDR3 is built from 15 residues. Per the germline V gene, CDR1 is KGHSH and CDR2 is LQKENI. V was cut by 1 base and J by 3 bases, with 12 bases left in between. DNA for the CDR3: TGTGCCAGCTCACCACTGGGGACGGCCGACTATGGCTACACCTTC. The encoded protein is CASSPLGTADYGYTF.

This chain links TRBV19 with TRBJ1-5; 8 bases align to TRBD1. This CDR3 has 16 amino acids. Germline assignment: CDR1 LNHDA and CDR2 SQIVND (reference sequence). V lost 3 bases and J lost 0; bases outside the gene matches: 4. As DNA, the CDR3 is TGTGCCAGTAGTATCGACAGGGGAAATAGCAATCAGCCCCAGCATTTT. It specifies CASSIDRGNSNQPQHF.

The rearrangement joins TRBV6-5 to TRBJ1-6, with a weak D call TRBD1 (5 bases). Trimming cost V 6 bases and J 8 bases, with 11 bases left between them. CDR3 length: 13 amino acids. Germline-derived CDR1 and CDR2 are MNHEY and SVGAGI. The CDR3 bases are TGTGCCAGCAGGGGGGGTCGGGATTCACCCCTCCACTTT. It translates to CASRGGRDSPLHF.

The V and J genes are TRBV7-8 and TRBJ2-5; no reliable D call. Germline V gene data show CDR1 as SGHVS and CDR2 as FQNEAQ. The CDR3 runs to 15 residues. Trimming took 1 base from V and 2 from J, leaving 11 bases between them. The CDR3, as DNA: TGTGCCAGCAGCTTAGATGGCAGGCCACAAGAGACCCAGTACTTC. Its translation is CASSLDGRPQETQYF.

The chain carries TRBV2 and TRBJ2-5; weak D call: TRBD1 (5 bases). V gave up 6 bases and J gave up 5 bases, with 13 bases separating them. The germline V gene encodes CDR1 SNHLY and CDR2 FYNNEI. This CDR3 is built from 13 residues. The CDR3 region is CASRGLMRETQYF. As DNA, the CDR3 is TGTGCCAGCAGGGGGCTTATGCGGGAGACCCAGTACTTC.

The J gene is TRBJ2-5, the V gene TRBV7-6; possible D gene TRBD2, 5 bases. This CDR3 comprises 13 residues. CDR1 is SGHVS, CDR2 FNYEAQ, per germline. The V end was cut by 3 bases, the J end by 7 bases, with 12 bases between. This CDR3 is CASSFKDAGTQYF. The CDR3 DNA is TGTGCCAGCAGCTTTAAGGACGCGGGGACCCAGTACTTC.

This clone occurred a few times. The genes are TRBV5-6 and TRBJ2-7, with D perhaps TRBD1 (6 bases). Germline CDR1 reads SGHDT; CDR2 reads YYEEEE. This CDR3 contains 13 residues. V lost 3 bases to trimming and J lost 0 bases, with 7 bases between them. This chain's CDR3 is CASSSTGSYEQYF. DNA for the CDR3: TGTGCCAGCAGCTCGACAGGCTCCTACGAGCAGTACTTC.

This sequence joins TRBV5-1 and TRBJ2-5; possible D gene TRBD2, 6 bases. V gave up 1 base and J gave up 4 bases, with 17 bases separating them. Per germline, CDR1 SGHRS and CDR2 YFSETQ. This CDR3 is 16 amino acids long. DNA for the CDR3: TGCGCCAGCAGCTTGATAACAGCGGGCTCCCGAGAGACCCAGTACTTC. It codes for CASSLITAGSRETQYF.

The J gene is TRBJ1-1, the V gene TRBV11-2; D perhaps matches TRBD1 (5 bases). Trimming removed 4 bases from V and 6 bases from J, with 15 bases in between. CDR1 is SGHAT and CDR2 is FQNNGV in the germline V gene. The CDR3 has 14 amino acids. The CDR3, as DNA: TGTGCCAGCAGCTCCGAAGGGGCGATCGCTGAAGCTTTCTTT. It specifies CASSSEGAIAEAFF.

This sequence joins TRBV18 and TRBJ1-2; D unresolved. This CDR3 spans 15 amino acids. CDR1 is KGHSH and CDR2 is LQKENI in the germline V gene. Trimming removed 3 bases from V and 1 base from J, with 12 bases in between. CDR3 DNA: TGTGCCAGCTCACCGATACCTCTGGGTAACTATGGCTACACCTTC. Translating gives CASSPIPLGNYGYTF.

This chain joins TRBV7-2 and TRBJ2-1, with 9 nucleotides matching TRBD2. The CDR3 sequence is 15 residues long. With V trimmed by 5 bases and J by 7 bases, 9 bases remained unmatched. Germline CDR1 is SGHTA and CDR2 is FQGNSA. CDR3 in DNA: TGTGCCAGCAGCCCCGCGGGGGGGCGGGGAAATGAGCAGTTCTTC. It specifies CASSPAGGRGNEQFF.

The chain carries TRBV11-2 and TRBJ1-1; D is perhaps TRBD1 (6 bases). Germline CDR1 SGHAT, CDR2 FQNNGV. V shed 1 base and J shed 0 bases, with 9 bases lying between them. The CDR3 totals 15 residues. The CDR3 DNA reads TGTGCCAGCAGCTTAGGACAGGCCATGAACACTGAAGCTTTCTTT. Translating it yields CASSLGQAMNTEAFF. The whole variable domain, remainder taken from reference TRBV11-2 and TRBJ1-1, is EAGVAQSPRYKIIEKRQSVAFWCNPISGHATLYWYQQILGQGPKLLIQFQNNGVVDDSQLPKDRFSAERLKGVDSTLKIQPAKLEDSAVYLCASSLGQAMNTEAFFGQGTRLTVV.

This chain links TRBV11-2 with TRBJ2-5; D not certain. There are 14 residues in the CDR3. Germline CDR1 is SGHAT and CDR2 is FQNNGV. V lost 1 base and J 5 bases, leaving 11 bases between the germline ends. The CDR3 region has the DNA TGTGCCAGCAGCTTAGGGCCCGGTGTGGAGACCCAGTACTTC. Encoded protein: CASSLGPGVETQYF.

This clone was found once. The V gene is TRBV6-5, the J gene TRBJ1-6; 9 nucleotides agree with TRBD1. V dropped 6 bases and J dropped 10; count of bases not matched to a gene: 7. The CDR3 spans 14 residues. CDR1 and CDR2 (germline): MNHEY, SVGAGI. CDR3 nucleotide sequence: TGTGCCAGCAGGAGGACAGGGGTCTACTCACCCCTCCACTTT. Amino acid sequence: CASRRTGVYSPLHF.

This chain connects TRBV7-2 to TRBJ1-3; a weak D match, TRBD1 (5 bases). Germline loops: CDR1 SGHTA, CDR2 FQGNSA. V lost 0 bases to trimming and J lost 2 bases, with 14 bases between them. CDR3 length equals 17 residues. Here the CDR3 DNA reads TGTGCCAGCAGCTTAGCGGGGGTGGGGGGAACTGGAAACACCATATATTTT. As protein: CASSLAGVGGTGNTIYF.

The chain links TRBV29-1 to TRBJ1-2, with TRBD1 as a possible D gene (6 bases). From germline, CDR1 is SQVTM and CDR2 ANQGSEA. The CDR3 spans 14 residues. V gave up 4 bases and J gave up 3 bases, with 15 bases separating them. CDR3: CSVVLTGKDYGYTF. CDR3 DNA sequence: TGCAGCGTTGTTCTAACAGGGAAGGACTATGGCTACACCTTC.